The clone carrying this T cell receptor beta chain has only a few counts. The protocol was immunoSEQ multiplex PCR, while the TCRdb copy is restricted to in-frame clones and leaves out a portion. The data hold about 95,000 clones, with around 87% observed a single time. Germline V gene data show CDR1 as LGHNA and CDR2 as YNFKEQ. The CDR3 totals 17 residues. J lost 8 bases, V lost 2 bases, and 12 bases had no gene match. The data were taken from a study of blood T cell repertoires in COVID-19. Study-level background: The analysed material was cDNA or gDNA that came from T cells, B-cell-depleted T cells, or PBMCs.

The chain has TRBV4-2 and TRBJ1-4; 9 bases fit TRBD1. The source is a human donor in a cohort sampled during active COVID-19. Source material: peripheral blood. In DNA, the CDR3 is TGTGCCAGCAGCCAACCTAGGGACAGGGACGGACGGGAAAAACTGTTTTTT. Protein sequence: CASSQPRDRDGREKLFF.